The TCR beta chain under discussion was sequenced for a study of T cell repertoires in cytomegalovirus infection. Study at large: Both CMV infection and a matching HLA type were indicated by public TCR beta signatures.

With respect to this clonotype: What it binds is not known.

MiXCR, run by TCRdb on the reads, gives a single entry per CDR3 protein. The table includes about 830,000 distinct CDR3 sequences, about 31% detected once. Findings and limits, study-wide: HLA-C-restricted CMV-specific TCR beta clonotypes prevailed in the ex vivo response.

The clonotype originates from a human donor in good health (CMV status not recorded). Some clones in this sample may be carry-over from other donors' samples. The sample in question was cultured CD8+ T cells from PBMCs, obtained from culture after CMV antigen stimulation.

The CDR3 loop is CASSPGTGYPEAFF. The CDR3 region has the DNA TGTGCCAGCAGTCCCGGGACAGGGTATCCTGAAGCTTTCTTT. The chain carries TRBV12-3 or TRBV12-4 and TRBJ1-1; the match to TRBD1 covers 9 bases. V shed 5 bases and J 6 bases; nucleotides not matched to a gene: 7. The CDR3 totals 14 residues.